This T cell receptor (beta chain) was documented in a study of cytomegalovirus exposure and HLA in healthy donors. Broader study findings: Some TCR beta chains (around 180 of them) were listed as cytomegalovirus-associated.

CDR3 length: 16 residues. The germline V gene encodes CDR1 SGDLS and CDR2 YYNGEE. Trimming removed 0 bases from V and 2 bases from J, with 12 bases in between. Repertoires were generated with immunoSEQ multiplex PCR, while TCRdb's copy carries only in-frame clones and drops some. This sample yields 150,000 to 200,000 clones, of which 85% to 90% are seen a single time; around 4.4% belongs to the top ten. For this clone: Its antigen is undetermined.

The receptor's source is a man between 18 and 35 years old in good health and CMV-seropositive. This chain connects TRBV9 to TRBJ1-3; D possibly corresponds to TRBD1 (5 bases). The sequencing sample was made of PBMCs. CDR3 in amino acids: CASSVVGAGTGNTIYF. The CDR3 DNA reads TGTGCCAGCAGCGTAGTTGGGGCCGGAACTGGAAACACCATATATTTT.